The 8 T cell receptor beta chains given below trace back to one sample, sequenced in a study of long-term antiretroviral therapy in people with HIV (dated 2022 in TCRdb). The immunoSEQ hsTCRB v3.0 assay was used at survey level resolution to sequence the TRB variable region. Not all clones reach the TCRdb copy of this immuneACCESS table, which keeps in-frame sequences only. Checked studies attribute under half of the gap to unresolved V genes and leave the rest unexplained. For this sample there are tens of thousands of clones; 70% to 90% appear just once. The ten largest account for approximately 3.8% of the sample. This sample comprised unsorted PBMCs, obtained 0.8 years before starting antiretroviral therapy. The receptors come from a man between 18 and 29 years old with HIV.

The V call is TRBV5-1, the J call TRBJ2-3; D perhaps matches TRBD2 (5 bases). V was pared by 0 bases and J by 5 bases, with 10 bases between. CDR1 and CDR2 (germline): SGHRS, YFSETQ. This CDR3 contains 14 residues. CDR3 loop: CASSLGSGGDTQYF. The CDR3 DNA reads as TGCGCCAGCAGCTTGGGTTCTGGAGGAGATACGCAGTATTTT.

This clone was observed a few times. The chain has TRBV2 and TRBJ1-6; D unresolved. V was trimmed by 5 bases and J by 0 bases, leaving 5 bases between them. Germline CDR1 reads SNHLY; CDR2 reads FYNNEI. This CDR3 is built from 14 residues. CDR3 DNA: TGTGCCAGCAGTTCTAGCTCCTATAATTCACCCCTCCACTTT. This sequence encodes CASSSSSYNSPLHF.

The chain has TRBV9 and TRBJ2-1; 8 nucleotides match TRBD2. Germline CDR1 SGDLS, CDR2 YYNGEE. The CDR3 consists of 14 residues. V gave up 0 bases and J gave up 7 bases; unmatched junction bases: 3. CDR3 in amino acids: CASSVDGRENEQFF. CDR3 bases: TGTGCCAGCAGCGTAGACGGGAGGGAAAATGAGCAGTTCTTC.

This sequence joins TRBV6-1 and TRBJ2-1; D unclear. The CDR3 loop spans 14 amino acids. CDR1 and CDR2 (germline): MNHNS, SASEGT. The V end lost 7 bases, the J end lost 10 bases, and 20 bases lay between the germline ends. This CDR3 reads CASNGLDGSSEQFF. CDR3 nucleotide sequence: TGTGCCAGCAACGGTCTCGATGGCTCCAGCGAGCAGTTCTTC.

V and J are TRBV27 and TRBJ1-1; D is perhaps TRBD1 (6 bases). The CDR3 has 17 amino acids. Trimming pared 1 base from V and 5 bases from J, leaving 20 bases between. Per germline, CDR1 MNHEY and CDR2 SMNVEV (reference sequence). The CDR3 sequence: CASSLFGVPGAGTEAFF. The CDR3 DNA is TGTGCCAGCAGTTTATTTGGCGTCCCAGGGGCCGGTACTGAAGCTTTCTTT.

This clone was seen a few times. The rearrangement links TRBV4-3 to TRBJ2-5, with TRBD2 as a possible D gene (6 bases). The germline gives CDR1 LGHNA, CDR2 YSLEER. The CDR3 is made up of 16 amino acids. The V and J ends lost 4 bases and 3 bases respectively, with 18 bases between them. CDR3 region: CASSPCSGVEEETQYF. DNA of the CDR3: TGCGCCAGCAGCCCCTGCTCGGGAGTAGAAGAAGAGACCCAGTACTTC.

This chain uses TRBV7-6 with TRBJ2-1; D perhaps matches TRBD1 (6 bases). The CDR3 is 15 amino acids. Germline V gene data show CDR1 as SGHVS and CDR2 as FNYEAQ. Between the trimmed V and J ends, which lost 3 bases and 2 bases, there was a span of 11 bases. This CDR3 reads CASSFSGQPYNEQFF. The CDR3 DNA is TGTGCCAGCAGCTTTTCTGGACAGCCCTACAATGAGCAGTTCTTC.

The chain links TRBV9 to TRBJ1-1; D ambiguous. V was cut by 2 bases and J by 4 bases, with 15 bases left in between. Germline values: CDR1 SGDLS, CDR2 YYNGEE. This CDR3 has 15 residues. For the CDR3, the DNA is TGTGCCAGCAGCGTCAATCCGGGGTTCGGCACTGAAGCTTTCTTT. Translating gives CASSVNPGFGTEAFF.